This TCR beta chain comes out of a study of T cell responses to AZD1222 COVID-19 vaccine (dated by TCRdb to about 2021). Some background on the complete study: A total of 230 to 250 trial participants underwent TCR sequencing, of whom roughly 210 had received two doses of AZD1222 and about 25 had received two doses of the MenACWY control vaccine. Trial participants were enrolled by age into 18-55, 56-69 and 70-plus year subgroups, with approximately 160, 26 and 62 TCR-sequenced participants respectively. General findings and caveats noted by the study authors: Most participants were white British and females outnumbered males, and the authors suggested that clonal diversity may have been underestimated. The 56-69-year group was small, and its depth increase did not reach significance, likely because of low power. CD4 TCRs associated with the vaccine covered the entire spike protein, and the dominant responses were in regions 160-218 and 743-854. Conclusions about previously exposed vaccinees are limited, since just 6 or 7 AZD1222 recipients were seropositive for SARS-CoV-2 at baseline. Reportedly, close to half of the unique spike-specific TCRs recognized epitopes lying outside the regions that are mutated in the B.1.351 and B.1.1.7 variants. No day 14 peak-response samples were available, so repertoires were characterized only after the peak T cell response. After two AZD1222 doses, both the breadth and the depth of spike-specific TCRs were significantly higher than at day 0 and than in MenACWY recipients.

Read against the paper, the sample's time point label means: baseline before first vaccination. Explained via the paper, the treatment or condition label denotes: meningococcal conjugate vaccine given as trial control. Vaccinee samples were obtained from the UK trials COV001 and COV002, which included a single-blind randomized controlled phase 2/3 trial of AZD1222 (ChAdOx1 nCoV-19) in healthy adults. Trial participant PBMC samples were collected at day 0 and day 28 after the second dose for TCRbeta chain sequencing. The CDR3 regions of human TCRbeta chains were subjected to immunosequencing. As for how the authors treated the data: Repertoire TCRs were checked for matches against a reference library of SARS-CoV-2-specific TCRs that had been generated using the MIRA antigen-specificity platform. Breadth was defined as the fraction of unique TCRs that were SARS-CoV-2-associated. Depth was defined as the fraction of total T cells that were SARS-CoV-2-associated. Using the MIRA data, each spike-specific TCR was mapped to the spike region that the TCR reacts to and placed in a CD4 or CD8 class. Log10-transformed breadth and depth values were compared by one-way ANOVA with Sidak's multiple comparisons tests. In its TCRdb copy, this immuneACCESS table keeps in-frame sequences only and misses some clones. Where compared with another copy, unresolved V genes explain less than half of these, and the others have no known cause. The DNA was the basis for D and trimming; V, J and clone size are from that table. This sample comprises roughly 150,000 clones, approximately 88% of them detected only once. The top ten constitute 3% to 4% of the sample.

The CDR3 starts with the cysteine, ends with the phenylalanine, and has 15 residues. This entry keeps only the CDR3 DNA: 45 bases, framed from base 1. CDR1 and CDR2 are read off the germline V gene as SGHTA and FQGNSA. V loses 6 bases at its end and J loses 6 bases; junction bases beyond the gene matches: 9. Notes on this clone: Its antigen has not been determined. No quality values exist for individual bases; no much larger clone is one base distant.

The sequence was collected from an adult in good health. The receptor chain draws on TRBV7-2 and TRBJ1-2, with 11 bases matching TRBD1. The sample was peripheral blood, taken on day 0 of MenACWY control vaccination. Here is the DNA: TGTGCCAGCAGTCAGCGGACAGGGGGCAGGGATGGCTACACCTTC. This gives the protein CASSQRTGGRDGYTF.